Sequencing of this TCR beta chain was carried out in a study of chemoradiotherapy in HPV16-positive cancers. Overall study context: Candidate HPV-specific clones and shared TCR motifs came from a couple of HPV16-positive patients.

Here immunoSEQ multiplex PCR was the method, and the copy in TCRdb shows in-frame clones only, minus some. The profile shows approximately 9,000 clones, roughly 84% of them singletons. On this clone: Its antigen is unknown.

General study points: In HPV16-positive patients, HPV-responsive T-cell expansion tracked better recurrence-free survival.

CDR1 and CDR2 (germline): SGHDN, FVKESK. The CDR3 has 14 amino acids. Trimming removed 3 bases from V and 4 bases from J, with 12 bases in between. This receptor was obtained from a human donor with HPV-associated anogenital cancer. This chain joins TRBV14 and TRBJ1-2; the D is unclear. The sequences come from blood, collected from a patient who underwent chemoradiotherapy. CDR3 sequence: CASSQERITYGYTF. The CDR3 DNA reads TGTGCCAGCAGCCAGGAGAGGATCACCTATGGCTACACCTTC.